Listed here are 20 T cell receptor beta chains from one sample, sequenced in a study of cytomegalovirus exposure and HLA in healthy donors. TCRdb's table, derived via immunoSEQ multiplex PCR, lists solely in-frame clones and lacks some. The data hold a few hundred thousand clones, with roughly 90% observed a single time. Sequencing was performed on PBMCs. The receptor set was obtained from a woman aged 18 to 35 in good health and CMV-seronegative.

The chain has TRBV27 and TRBJ2-3; 7 positions agree with TRBD2. This CDR3 contains 14 residues. The J segment lost 5 bases and the V segment lost 3 bases, leaving 5 bases of the junction unmatched. Germline CDR1 is MNHEY and CDR2 is SMNVEV (reference sequence). The CDR3 bases are TGTGCCAGCAGTTTGACTAGCCATCAAGATACGCAGTATTTT. Amino acids: CASSLTSHQDTQYF.

The chain has TRBV2 and TRBJ2-2, with 8 bases identical to TRBD1. The CDR3 contains 15 residues. CDR1 is SNHLY and CDR2 is FYNNEI in the germline V gene. Germline trimming cut 6 bases from V and 2 bases from J; bases unmatched to any gene: 5. The CDR3 nucleotides are TGTGCCAGCAGCCCGGACAGGGCAAACACCGGGGAGCTGTTTTTT. This sequence encodes CASSPDRANTGELFF.

The genes are TRBV6-4 and TRBJ2-3, with a weak D call TRBD2 (7 bases). Per germline, CDR1 MRHNA and CDR2 SNTAGT. Trimming took 4 bases from V and 6 from J, leaving 11 bases between them. This CDR3 has 13 residues. The CDR3 sequence: CASSVGGGDTQYF. The CDR3 bases are TGTGCCAGCAGTGTTGGGGGGGGCGATACGCAGTATTTT.

Points on this clone: An end of the junction differs from the germline gene, which may be a read error. This rearrangement joins TRBV7-7 to TRBJ2-5; weak D call: TRBD2 (5 bases). This CDR3 comprises 14 residues. The germline V gene encodes CDR1 SSHAT and CDR2 FNYEAQ (reference sequence). In DNA form, the CDR3 reads TGTGCTAGCAGCTTAGCGTCTCAGTTTGAGACCCAGTACTTC. This gives the protein CASSLASQFETQYF. Supplemented by reference TRBV7-7 and TRBJ2-5, the full variable domain reads GAGVSQSPRYKVTKRGQDVTLRCDPISSHATLYWYQQALGQGPEFLTYFNYEAQPDKSGLPSDRFSAERPEGSISTLTIQRTEQRDSAMYRCASSLASQFETQYFGPGTRLLVL.

V is TRBV7-3 and J is TRBJ2-5; the match to TRBD1 covers 9 bases. The CDR3 extends over 16 amino acids. Germline V gene lookup returns CDR1 SGHTA and CDR2 FQGTGA. Trimming removed 5 bases from V and 5 bases from J; junction bases left unmatched: 12. DNA of the CDR3: TGTGCCAGCAGCCCTATGGACAGGGGAGGTTTGGAGACCCAGTACTTC. Translating it yields CASSPMDRGGLETQYF.

V and J are TRBV5-1 and TRBJ2-7, with 8 bases identical to TRBD1. This CDR3 contains 13 residues. Per the germline V gene, CDR1 is SGHRS and CDR2 is YFSETQ. Losses at the gene ends were 4 bases for V and 10 bases for J; bases not matched to a gene: 10. In nucleotides, the CDR3 is TGCGCCAGCAGCGGAGGGACAGGAGGTCTCCAGTACGTC. It codes for CASSGGTGGLQYV.

This clone is a singleton in its sample. The J gene is TRBJ2-7, the V gene TRBV6-5; TRBD1 is a possible D gene (5 bases). The CDR3 is 14 amino acids. Germline CDR1 and CDR2: MNHEY and SVGAGI. V was cut by 6 bases and J by 3 bases, with 15 bases left in between. This CDR3 is CASRVGALIYEQYV. The CDR3 DNA follows: TGTGCCAGCAGGGTTGGGGCCCTTATCTACGAGCAGTACGTC.

The chain combines TRBV6-5 with TRBJ2-1, with 9 bases that match TRBD1. J lost 4 bases, V lost 5 bases, and 3 bases had no gene match. Germline V gene data show CDR1 as MNHEY and CDR2 as SVGAGI. The CDR3 covers 14 residues. CDR3 residues: CASSPGQGYNEQFF. For the CDR3, the DNA is TGTGCCAGCAGTCCGGGACAGGGTTACAATGAGCAGTTCTTC.

This chain links TRBV5-8 with TRBJ2-7, with D possibly being TRBD2 (7 bases). Germline V gives CDR1 SGHTS, CDR2 YDEGEE. The CDR3 has 16 amino acids. Trimming took off 5 bases at V and 1 base at J, with 19 bases between the two ends. CDR3 bases: TGTGCCAGCAGATCAGGGTACCGGGGGGCTTCCTACGAGCAGTACGTC. Its translation is CASRSGYRGASYEQYV.

This chain uses TRBV7-8 with TRBJ2-3, with a tentative D call TRBD1 (6 bases). This CDR3 has 15 amino acids. Germline lookup yields CDR1 SGHVS and CDR2 FQNEAQ. V lost 2 bases and J 1 base, leaving 10 bases between the germline ends. The CDR3, as DNA: TGTGCCAGCAGCTTATCACCAGGGGGCACAGATACGCAGTATTTT. Protein product: CASSLSPGGTDTQYF.

This clone was seen only a few times. J is TRBJ1-5 and V is TRBV6-5, with D possibly being TRBD1 (6 bases). Trimming shortened V by 6 bases and J by 7 bases, and 10 bases separated the two germline ends. Germline CDR1 reads MNHEY; CDR2 reads SVGAGI. The CDR3 is 12 residues long. The CDR3 loop is CASSTRGQPQHF. CDR3 nucleotide sequence: TGTGCCAGCAGCACCAGGGGCCAGCCCCAGCATTTT.

V is TRBV11-2 and J is TRBJ1-2, with D perhaps matching TRBD1 (6 bases). Per germline, CDR1 SGHAT and CDR2 FQNNGV. This CDR3 spans 18 amino acids. Trimming took off 2 bases at V and 2 bases at J, with 21 bases between the two ends. The CDR3 is CASSLKGPAGVPNYGYTF. CDR3 DNA sequence: TGTGCCAGCAGCTTAAAGGGCCCCGCAGGGGTCCCCAACTATGGCTACACCTTC.

V and J are TRBV29-1 and TRBJ2-7, with TRBD1 as a possible D gene (6 bases). The CDR3 contains 15 residues. The germline gives CDR1 SQVTM, CDR2 ANQGSEA. V shed 0 bases and J shed 4 bases, with 16 bases lying between them. The DNA of the CDR3 is TGCAGCGTTGAAGAAGCATTCGGACAGTTTTACGAGCAGTACTTC. It codes for CSVEEAFGQFYEQYF.

The J gene is TRBJ2-1, the V gene TRBV19; TRBD2 agrees at 11 bases. Trimming removed 0 bases from V and 8 bases from J; junction bases left unmatched: 9. CDR3 length equals 17 residues. Germline V gene lookup returns CDR1 LNHDA and CDR2 SQIVND (reference sequence). The CDR3 coding sequence is TGTGCCAGTAGTATAGAAGGTAGCGGGGGGGCCTGGGATGAGCAGTTCTTC. It yields the protein CASSIEGSGGAWDEQFF.

CDR3 in DNA: TGTGCCAGCAGCTTACGACTAGCGGGGCAAGAGACCCAGTACTTC. Its protein is CASSLRLAGQETQYF. This chain connects TRBV7-8 to TRBJ2-5; 11 nucleotides match TRBD2. The J segment lost 2 bases and the V segment lost 2 bases, leaving 1 base of the junction unmatched. The CDR3 is made up of 15 amino acids. Germline assignment: CDR1 SGHVS and CDR2 FQNEAQ.

V is TRBV7-2 and J is TRBJ2-5; 8 positions agree with TRBD2. The junction had 10 bases not matched to a gene; V was cut back by 5 bases and J by 2 bases. The CDR3 is made up of 16 amino acids. Germline V lookup: CDR1 SGHTA, CDR2 FQGNSA. CDR3 sequence: CASSPAVTGGQETQYF. In nucleotides, the CDR3 is TGTGCCAGCAGCCCAGCTGTGACGGGGGGGCAAGAGACCCAGTACTTC.

The chain uses TRBV29-1 and TRBJ2-3; D is undetermined. Trimming cost V 6 bases and J 2 bases, with 15 bases left between them. The CDR3 runs to 14 residues. Looked up from germline, CDR1 is SQVTM and CDR2 is ANQGSEA. CDR3 nucleotide sequence: TGCAGCGTCGACCAGACTTCGTTCACAGATACGCAGTATTTT. Amino acids: CSVDQTSFTDTQYF.

The rearrangement uses TRBV30 and TRBJ1-4; TRBD1 might be the D (6 bases). The V and J ends lost 2 bases and 8 bases respectively, with 21 bases between them. This CDR3 contains 16 residues. The V gene's germline CDR1 is GTSNPN and CDR2 SVGIG (reference sequence). The CDR3 DNA reads TGTGCCTGGAGTTTCAGGTTGGGGGGGCCGGAGGAAAAACTGTTTTTT. Translating it yields CAWSFRLGGPEEKLFF.

The chain uses TRBV11-3 and TRBJ2-2; D call uncertain. There are 12 residues in the CDR3. Per germline, CDR1 SGHNT and CDR2 YENEEA. V lost 4 bases and J 2 bases, leaving 2 bases between the germline ends. This chain's CDR3 is CASSSNTGELFF. DNA for the CDR3: TGTGCCAGCAGCTCTAACACCGGGGAGCTGTTTTTT.

The chain has TRBV28 and TRBJ1-1; 7 nucleotides align to TRBD1. The germline CDR1 and CDR2 sequences are MDHEN and SYDVKM. The CDR3 length is 13 residues. V was clipped by 5 bases and J by 1 base; unmatched bases: 1. CDR3: CASSKGANTEAFF. The CDR3 DNA reads TGTGCCAGCAGTAAGGGGGCGAACACTGAAGCTTTCTTT.